The 18 T cell receptor beta chains below come from one sample, sequenced in a study of blood T cells in healthy people across ages. Together with a sample-barcoded 5' primer, a J-beta primer mix was included in a second PCR lasting roughly 6 to 12 cycles. TCRdb re-analysed the 5' RACE reads in MiXCR, keeping a single row per CDR3 protein. The sample records about 800,000 distinct CDR3 sequences, 58% being singletons. Input material: blood. These receptors were obtained from a man aged 25-45 years in good health.

This clonotype was observed a few times. The chain has TRBV20-1 and TRBJ2-7; unclear D gene. Germline V gives CDR1 DFQATT, CDR2 SNEGSKA (reference sequence). Trimming removed 3 bases from V and 1 base from J, with 10 bases in between. The CDR3 contains 13 residues. In DNA, the CDR3 is TGCAGTGCTAGTTACCCAGCGTCCTACGAGCAGTACTTC. Translation: CSASYPASYEQYF.

The chain joins TRBV29-1 to TRBJ2-5; D gene uncertain. The CDR3 extends over 12 amino acids. CDR1 and CDR2 (germline): SQVTM, ANQGSEA. Trimming removed 1 base at V and 1 base at J, with 4 bases between. CDR3 nucleotide sequence: TGCAGCGTTGAAGGTGGCCAAGAGACCCAGTACTTC. Amino acids: CSVEGGQETQYF.

The count of this clonotype is one. The chain recombines TRBV4-1 with TRBJ2-6; no clear D. This CDR3 is 19 amino acids long. The V and J ends lost 0 bases and 2 bases respectively, with 17 bases between them. Germline V gives CDR1 MGHRA, CDR2 YSYEKL. Written as DNA, the CDR3 is TGCGCCAGCAGCCAAGATCGTCGACACCGAAGACCTGGGGCCAACGTCCTGACTTTC. Its translation is CASSQDRRHRRPGANVLTF.

The gene calls are TRBV29-1 and TRBJ2-3; 7 positions match TRBD2. This CDR3 is built from 13 residues. Germline CDR1 SQVTM, CDR2 ANQGSEA. Unmatched junction bases numbered 7, after V lost 4 bases and J lost 6 bases. The CDR3 DNA reads TGCAGCGTTGTTGATGGGGGGGATGATACGCAGTATTTT. This translates into CSVVDGGDDTQYF.

This chain joins TRBV20-1 and TRBJ2-3; D call uncertain. CDR3 length equals 13 residues. The germline CDR1 and CDR2 sequences are DFQATT and SNEGSKA (reference sequence). V shed 1 base and J shed 1 base, with 6 bases lying between them. CDR3 loop: CSARVGRTDTQYF. For the CDR3, the DNA is TGCAGTGCTAGAGTTGGTCGCACAGATACGCAGTATTTT.

The chain links TRBV28 to TRBJ2-1; 8 bases agree with TRBD2. The length of the CDR3 is 15 residues. V lost 6 bases to trimming and J lost 9 bases; unmatched junction nucleotides: 13. In germline, CDR1 is MDHEN, CDR2 SYDVKM. The CDR3 DNA is TGTGCCAGCAGCAGGACTAGCCGGGGGCGTGGTGAGCAGTTCTTC. As protein: CASSRTSRGRGEQFF.

The sample holds a few counts of this clonotype. Germline and junction disagree at one end, which may indicate a read error. V is TRBV10-3 and J is TRBJ2-1; 13 positions match TRBD2. This CDR3 contains 17 residues. The germline gives CDR1 ENHRY, CDR2 SYGVKD. The CDR3 sequence is CSISESVLAGGRNEQFF. For the CDR3, the DNA is TGTTCCATCAGTGAGTCTGTACTAGCGGGGGGGCGAAATGAGCAGTTCTTC.

This clonotype has more than one count but fewer than ten. The chain combines TRBV7-2 with TRBJ2-7; D is uncertain. CDR1 and CDR2 from the germline V gene are SGHTA and FQGNSA. CDR3 length equals 14 residues. The V gene lost 4 bases and the J gene lost 3 bases, with 13 bases spanning the gap. The CDR3 nucleotides read TGTGCCAGCAGCTCTGGCTCGGTTAACTACGAGCAGTACTTC. This gives the protein CASSSGSVNYEQYF.

This chain links TRBV28 with TRBJ2-5; D remains ambiguous. This CDR3 spans 14 amino acids. The germline V gene encodes CDR1 MDHEN and CDR2 SYDVKM. V was clipped by 9 bases and J by 4 bases, with 18 bases between them. The CDR3 bases are TGTGCCAGTGGGCCCACCTTCTCGACAGAGACCCAGTACTTC. This translates into CASGPTFSTETQYF. Together with reference TRBV28 and TRBJ2-5, the CDR3 gives the full variable domain: DVKVTQSSRYLVKRTGEKVFLECVQDMDHENMFWYRQDPGLGLRLIYFSYDVKMKEKGDIPEGYSVSREKKERFSLILESASTNQTSMYLCASGPTFSTETQYFGPGTRLLVL.

J is TRBJ2-7 and V is TRBV7-2, with D perhaps TRBD2 (5 bases). The germline V and J ends were trimmed by 6 bases and 3 bases, with 12 bases remaining between them. The CDR3 contains 13 residues. Germline lookup yields CDR1 SGHTA and CDR2 FQGNSA. CDR3 protein: CASSPPGVYEQYF. The CDR3 DNA sequence: TGTGCCAGCAGTCCCCCCGGGGTCTACGAGCAGTACTTC.

The chain joins TRBV20-1 to TRBJ2-2; D may match TRBD1 or TRBD2 (6 bases each). The ends were cut back, 6 bases at V and 6 bases at J, with 14 bases in the middle. CDR3 length: 13 amino acids. Germline V gives CDR1 DFQATT, CDR2 SNEGSKA (reference sequence). Written as DNA, the CDR3 is TGCAGTGCCCGAAGGGGGGACCCCGGGGAGCTGTTTTTT. Its protein is CSARRGDPGELFF.

The CDR3: CASSQDLGRGIEPQHF. The CDR3 region has the DNA TGCGCCAGCAGCCAAGATCTTGGCAGGGGTATTGAGCCCCAGCATTTT. J is TRBJ1-5 and V is TRBV4-1; D is perhaps TRBD1 (6 bases). This CDR3 region has 16 residues. The germline V and J ends were trimmed by 0 bases and 8 bases, with 17 bases remaining between them. Germline lookup yields CDR1 MGHRA and CDR2 YSYEKL.

In this sample, this clonotype turned up once. The gene calls are TRBV5-4 and TRBJ1-4, with a tentative D call TRBD1 (5 bases). V was trimmed by 4 bases and J by 0 bases, leaving 19 bases between them. The length of the CDR3 is 18 residues. CDR1 is SGHNT and CDR2 is YYREEE in the germline V gene (reference sequence). CDR3 sequence: CASSQGAGGLATNEKLFF. The DNA of the CDR3 is TGTGCCAGCAGCCAAGGGGCTGGCGGACTTGCAACTAATGAAAAACTGTTTTTT.

This chain joins TRBV4-2 and TRBJ2-3, with 7 positions matching TRBD1. The CDR3 totals 19 residues. With 2 bases clipped from V and 2 bases from J, the junction kept 16 bases outside the gene matches. The V gene's germline CDR1 is LGHNA and CDR2 YNFKEQ. The CDR3 coding sequence is TGTGCCAGCAGCCAACAACCTCTTATCTGGACAGGAGCCACAGATACGCAGTATTTT. Translation: CASSQQPLIWTGATDTQYF.

The chain has TRBV20-1 and TRBJ2-7; D is tentatively TRBD1 or TRBD2 (5 bases each). V shed 3 bases and J shed 6 bases, with 15 bases lying between them. The CDR3 totals 13 residues. Germline V gene sequence: CDR1 DFQATT, CDR2 SNEGSKA (reference sequence). The CDR3 region is CSASDGAGREQYF. The CDR3 nucleotides read TGCAGTGCTAGCGACGGGGCCGGACGCGAGCAGTACTTC.

This clonotype was detected a few times. The chain has TRBV6-6 and TRBJ2-5; 7 positions match TRBD1. V lost 3 bases to trimming and J lost 3 bases; unmatched junction nucleotides: 10. The CDR3 runs to 16 residues. CDR1 and CDR2 (germline): MNHNY, SVGAGI (reference sequence). CDR3 nucleotides: TGTGCCAGCAGTTATAAGAGGGGGCTAGGAAAAGAGACCCAGTACTTC. Translating it yields CASSYKRGLGKETQYF.

This clonotype was picked up a small number of times. The J gene is TRBJ2-5, the V gene TRBV29-1; D is perhaps TRBD1 (6 bases). V lost 7 bases and J 4 bases, leaving 22 bases between the germline ends. This CDR3 has 15 residues. CDR1 SQVTM and CDR2 ANQGSEA come from the germline V gene. The CDR3 DNA reads TGCAGCGCAATGTCTTTTCAGGGGATCGGAGAGACCCAGTACTTC. It specifies CSAMSFQGIGETQYF.

The chain carries TRBV13 and TRBJ2-6; D possibly matches TRBD1 or TRBD2 (5 bases each). This CDR3 spans 18 amino acids. Germline CDR1 PRHDT, CDR2 FYEKMQ (reference sequence). V was clipped by 5 bases and J by 1 base, with 18 bases between them. The CDR3 DNA reads as TGTGCCAGCAGCCTTCGGGACGGTGGTTATTCTGGGGCCAACGTCCTGACTTTC. Translation: CASSLRDGGYSGANVLTF.